This TCR beta chain was captured by sequencing in a study of CD8+CD57+ T cells in acquired aplastic anemia. Profiles of TCR beta VDJ and CDR3 were generated from a genomic DNA template. TCRdb itself ran the reads through MiXCR, one entry per CDR3 protein. The sample has 150,000 to 200,000 distinct CDR3 sequences, roughly half seen once. Germline V gene lookup returns CDR1 MNHEY and CDR2 SMNVEV (reference sequence). V was clipped by 5 bases and J by 6 bases, with 11 bases between them. This CDR3 has 13 amino acids. Many counts were recorded for this clonotype. Previously, flow cytometry had revealed CD8+CD57+ cell expansion in the patients chosen for sequencing.

The sample consisted of sorted CD4+, CD8+, or CD8+CD57+ T cells (not recorded which) from PBMCs. The TCR was taken from a human donor with aplastic anemia. The genes are TRBV27 and TRBJ1-5; D not certain. The CDR3: CASSPRWGQPQHF. CDR3 in DNA: TGTGCCAGCAGTCCTCGGTGGGGTCAGCCCCAGCATTTT.